One and the same sample provided the 32 T cell receptor beta chains below, sequenced in a study of graft-versus-host responses after intestinal transplantation. Profiling relied on immunoSEQ multiplex PCR, and the TCRdb table lists in-frame clones only, not all of them. There are around 10,000 clones in the sample; about 33% occur only once, and 1.9% lies in the top ten. The sample in question was alloreactive CD4+ T cells from a mixed lymphocyte reaction culture, obtained before transplantation. Subset reported: CFSE-low proliferating T cells sorted from roughly six-day pre-transplant mixed lymphocyte reaction (GvH or HvG direction). All receptors come from a human patient who was an organ donor for intestinal transplantation.

This chain uses TRBV6-6 with TRBJ1-2; tentative D call: TRBD1 (6 bases). This CDR3 contains 13 residues. CDR1 MNHNY and CDR2 SVGAGI come from the germline V gene (reference sequence). V gave up 8 bases and J gave up 1 base, with 11 bases separating them. The CDR3 DNA follows: TGTGCCAGCCGGACAGAGCTTAACTATGGCTACACCTTC. Amino acids: CASRTELNYGYTF.

This chain joins TRBV10-3 and TRBJ2-1; 12 bases map to TRBD2. Germline V gene sequence: CDR1 ENHRY, CDR2 SYGVKD. This CDR3 contains 19 residues. J lost 0 bases, V lost 0 bases, and 6 bases had no gene match. This CDR3 reads CAISESLLAGGSSYNEQFF. CDR3 in DNA: TGTGCCATCAGTGAGTCCTTGCTAGCGGGGGGGAGCTCCTACAATGAGCAGTTCTTC.

The chain combines TRBV7-9 with TRBJ1-6, with 9 bases matching TRBD1. After removal of 5 bases from V and 5 bases from J, the junction contained 7 bases not matched to a gene. The CDR3 covers 16 residues. Germline lookup yields CDR1 SEHNR and CDR2 FQNEAQ (reference sequence). The CDR3 nucleotides read TGTGCCAGCAGCCGCGGGACAGGGTTTGATAATTCACCCCTCCACTTT. Translation gives CASSRGTGFDNSPLHF.

The rearrangement links TRBV6-1 to TRBJ1-4, with D unresolved. The V end lost 5 bases, the J end lost 5 bases, and 15 bases lay between the germline ends. The CDR3 contains 15 residues. Germline-derived CDR1 and CDR2 are MNHNS and SASEGT. CDR3 protein: CASSPLGQPNEKLFF. The CDR3 coding sequence is TGTGCCAGCAGTCCCCTAGGCCAGCCAAATGAAAAACTGTTTTTT.

The chain carries TRBV5-4 and TRBJ1-2, with D perhaps matching TRBD1 (5 bases). The V end lost 0 bases, the J end lost 6 bases, and 6 bases lay between the germline ends. Germline V lookup: CDR1 SGHNT, CDR2 YYREEE (reference sequence). The CDR3 extends over 12 amino acids. The CDR3 nucleotides read TGTGCCAGCAGCTTGGCCAGGGATGGCTACACCTTC. It codes for CASSLARDGYTF.

The rearrangement uses TRBV7-3 and TRBJ2-4, with a tentative D call TRBD2 (6 bases). Trimming cost V 4 bases and J 3 bases, with 10 bases left between them. The CDR3 covers 14 residues. In germline, CDR1 is SGHTA, CDR2 FQGTGA. CDR3 protein: CASSSQGGKNIQYF. The CDR3 region has the DNA TGTGCCAGCAGCTCCCAGGGAGGCAAAAACATTCAGTACTTC.

CDR3 in DNA: TGTGCCAGCAGCGGGACTTGGCAGGGAGATACGCAGTATTTT. Amino acids: CASSGTWQGDTQYF. The genes are TRBV5-6 and TRBJ2-3, with D possibly matching TRBD2 (6 bases). Germline lookup yields CDR1 SGHDT and CDR2 YYEEEE. This CDR3 contains 14 residues. Trimming cost V 4 bases and J 5 bases, with 14 bases left between them.

The V gene is TRBV27, the J gene TRBJ1-2, with D possibly TRBD1 on 6 matching bases. The CDR3 covers 13 residues. Trimming left V 6 bases short and J 3 bases short, with 11 bases between. The germline V gene encodes CDR1 MNHEY and CDR2 SMNVEV (reference sequence). CDR3 sequence (DNA): TGTGCCAGCAGCGTGGACAGACACTATGGCTACACCTTC. Its translation: CASSVDRHYGYTF.

This clone is labeled as medium-sized. This chain joins TRBV2 and TRBJ1-2, with 9 nucleotides matching TRBD1. The CDR3 covers 16 residues. Germline lookup yields CDR1 SNHLY and CDR2 FYNNEI. Germline trimming cut 5 bases from V and 5 bases from J; bases unmatched to any gene: 12. CDR3 residues: CASSRTGQGQWYGYTF. Here the CDR3 DNA reads TGTGCCAGCAGTAGGACCGGACAGGGGCAATGGTATGGCTACACCTTC.

The gene calls are TRBV9 and TRBJ1-2; 8 bases map to TRBD1. CDR1 is SGDLS, CDR2 YYNGEE, per germline. The V segment lost 3 bases and the J segment 2 bases; nucleotides outside the gene matches: 9. There are 16 residues in the CDR3. The chain's CDR3 is CASSEGPDRVNYGYTF. The DNA of the CDR3 is TGTGCCAGCAGCGAAGGACCGGACAGGGTCAACTATGGCTACACCTTC.

J is TRBJ1-2 and V is TRBV5-5; D is possibly TRBD1 (6 bases). Looked up from germline, CDR1 is SGHKS and CDR2 is YYEKEE (reference sequence). This CDR3 is built from 15 residues. The V and J ends lost 5 bases and 4 bases respectively, with 18 bases between them. The CDR3 DNA follows: TGTGCCAGCAGTTTCGGGGGGGGGCTCGGCTATGGCTACACCTTC. Translated: CASSFGGGLGYGYTF.

This clone is medium-sized. This chain connects TRBV11-2 to TRBJ2-4; D perhaps matches TRBD1 (6 bases). The CDR3 has 15 amino acids. Trimming removed 5 bases at V and 1 base at J, with 12 bases between. Germline CDR1 SGHAT, CDR2 FQNNGV. CDR3 nucleotide sequence: TGTGCCAGCAGCCCAGGGGTAAAGGCCAAAAACATTCAGTACTTC. This gives the protein CASSPGVKAKNIQYF.

This clone came up a few times. J is TRBJ1-4 and V is TRBV19; 9 nucleotides match TRBD1. V shed 8 bases, J shed 5 bases, and the junction held 6 bases outside the gene matches. The germline V gene has CDR1 LNHDA and CDR2 SQIVND (reference sequence). The CDR3 spans 14 residues. The CDR3 nucleotides are TGTGCCAGTTCTCAAACAGGGGGCAATGAAAAACTGTTTTTT. Translated: CASSQTGGNEKLFF.

This clone was seen a few times. The chain uses TRBV19 and TRBJ1-2; weak D call: TRBD1 (5 bases). The CDR3 runs 13 residues. From germline, CDR1 is LNHDA and CDR2 SQIVND (reference sequence). Trimming left V 4 bases short and J 5 bases short, with 11 bases between. This CDR3 is CASSKGLKYGYTF. The CDR3 DNA reads TGTGCCAGTAGTAAGGGGCTAAAATATGGCTACACCTTC.

By share, this clone ranks as medium-sized. The chain uses TRBV16 and TRBJ1-1, with D possibly TRBD1 on 5 matching bases. Looked up from germline, CDR1 is KGHSY and CDR2 is FQNENV. With 1 base removed from V and 3 bases from J, the gap between germline ends came to 9 bases. The CDR3 has 14 amino acids. The CDR3 protein is CASSQFPGYTEAFF. CDR3 bases: TGTGCCAGCAGCCAATTTCCAGGGTACACTGAAGCTTTCTTT.

This clone was found once. The chain uses TRBV28 and TRBJ2-1; TRBD2 matches 11 bases. Per germline, CDR1 MDHEN and CDR2 SYDVKM. This CDR3 is built from 15 residues. Trimming at V came to 6 bases and at J to 2 bases, leaving 3 bases not matched to a gene. The CDR3 DNA is TGTGCCAGCAGCTTAGCGGGAGGGCCCTACAATGAGCAGTTCTTC. Translating gives CASSLAGGPYNEQFF.

This clone is deemed medium-sized (0.01 to 0.1%). V gene TRBV4-3 combines with J gene TRBJ1-6; D perhaps matches TRBD1 (5 bases). V dropped 1 base and J dropped 6 bases, with 16 bases sitting between them. The CDR3 consists of 17 residues. The germline CDR1 and CDR2 sequences are LGHNA and YSLEER. Here the CDR3 DNA reads TGCGCCAGCAGCCAAGTTGTTTCGACAGCGATTAATTCACCCCTCCACTTT. Encoded protein: CASSQVVSTAINSPLHF.

This sequence joins TRBV19 and TRBJ1-6; TRBD1 aligns across 9 bases. CDR1 is LNHDA, CDR2 SQIVND, per germline (reference sequence). CDR3 size: 17 residues. V was pared by 1 base and J by 8 bases, with 9 bases of the junction left unmatched. CDR3 in amino acids: CASSIVVGTGKDSPLHF. CDR3 nucleotides: TGTGCCAGTAGTATAGTAGTAGGGACAGGGAAGGATTCACCCCTCCACTTT.

The chain joins TRBV27 to TRBJ2-7; possible D gene TRBD2, 5 bases. Germline V lookup: CDR1 MNHEY, CDR2 SMNVEV (reference sequence). This CDR3 is 14 amino acids long. V shed 5 bases and J shed 1 base, with 12 bases lying between them. The CDR3 reads CASSPRRRSYEQYF. CDR3 nucleotides: TGTGCCAGCAGTCCGCGCCGGAGGTCCTACGAGCAGTACTTC.

This chain uses TRBV6-5 with TRBJ1-6; 7 positions match TRBD1. V lost 7 bases to trimming and J lost 8 bases; unmatched junction nucleotides: 8. In germline, CDR1 is MNHEY, CDR2 SVGAGI. The CDR3 has 14 amino acids. In DNA form, the CDR3 reads TGTGCCAGCAACCCGGGACAGAGGGATTCACCCCTCCACTTT. It yields the protein CASNPGQRDSPLHF.

The chain is built from TRBV29-1 and TRBJ1-2; 9 positions match TRBD1. Germline V gives CDR1 SQVTM, CDR2 ANQGSEA. V shed 8 bases, J shed 4 bases, and the junction held 5 bases outside the gene matches. The CDR3 is 12 amino acids. The CDR3 nucleotides read TGCAGCACTGGGACAGGGAGCTATGGCTACACCTTC. Residues: CSTGTGSYGYTF.

Details on this clone: Relative to the germline gene, one junction end is altered; a read error may explain this. The chain's CDR3 is CASGLVPTGITMATPF. CDR3 DNA: TGTGCTAGTGGTTTGGTACCGACAGGAATAACTATGGCTACACCCTTC. V usage is TRBV12-5 and J usage is TRBJ1-2; D possibly corresponds to TRBD1 (6 bases). The germline gives CDR1 LGHNT, CDR2 FRNRAP. CDR3 length: 16 amino acids.

This chain joins TRBV27 and TRBJ1-5; D may be TRBD1 (6 bases). Germline V gene lookup returns CDR1 MNHEY and CDR2 SMNVEV (reference sequence). Trimming cost V 6 bases and J 6 bases, with 15 bases left between them. The CDR3 spans 14 residues. The CDR3 is CASSRTGSSQPQHF. The CDR3 bases are TGTGCCAGCAGCCGTACAGGGTCGTCTCAGCCCCAGCATTTT.

By proportion, this clone is medium-sized (0.01 to 0.1%). The chain links TRBV2 to TRBJ1-6, with D tentatively TRBD1 (5 bases). V was clipped by 6 bases and J by 0 bases, with 9 bases between them. The CDR3 has 15 amino acids. CDR1 and CDR2 (germline): SNHLY, FYNNEI. The CDR3 spells CASSQDSSYNSPLHF. In DNA, the CDR3 is TGTGCCAGCAGCCAAGACAGCTCCTATAATTCACCCCTCCACTTT.

This clone was counted between two and nine times. The chain uses TRBV4-1 and TRBJ2-1, with TRBD1 matching 8 bases. V gave up 1 base and J gave up 10 bases; unmatched junction bases: 3. The CDR3 is 13 amino acids. Germline V CDR1 and CDR2: MGHRA, YSYEKL. This chain's CDR3 is CASSQVQGAEQFF. CDR3 DNA sequence: TGCGCCAGCAGCCAAGTTCAGGGGGCCGAGCAGTTCTTC.

The V gene is TRBV11-2, the J gene TRBJ1-1, with D maybe TRBD1 (5 bases). CDR1 SGHAT and CDR2 FQNNGV come from the germline V gene. Trimming took off 8 bases at V and 1 base at J, with 5 bases between the two ends. The CDR3 has 11 amino acids. Here the CDR3 reads CASGQNTEAFF. The DNA of the CDR3 is TGTGCCAGCGGACAGAACACTGAAGCTTTCTTT. The full variable domain, in which reference TRBV11-2 and TRBJ1-1 provide the parts outside the CDR3, is EAGVAQSPRYKIIEKRQSVAFWCNPISGHATLYWYQQILGQGPKLLIQFQNNGVVDDSQLPKDRFSAERLKGVDSTLKIQPAKLEDSAVYLCASGQNTEAFFGQGTRLTVV.

J is TRBJ2-5 and V is TRBV28, with a possible D match to TRBD2 (6 bases). The J call may be faulty, since TRBJ2-7 better matches the DNA end. This CDR3 comprises 13 residues. Germline V gene data show CDR1 as MDHEN and CDR2 as SYDVKM. The CDR3 coding sequence is TGTGCCAGCAGTAGGACACCGGGGGTCGAGCAGTACTTC. Encoded protein: CASSRTPGVEQYF.

This chain joins TRBV9 and TRBJ1-2; 8 bases agree with TRBD1. The ends lost 1 base at V and 6 bases at J; junction bases unmatched: 8. Germline assignment: CDR1 SGDLS and CDR2 YYNGEE. The CDR3 totals 15 residues. Here the CDR3 DNA reads TGTGCCAGCAGCGTATCTCCGGGACAGGAGAATGGCTACACCTTC. The encoded protein is CASSVSPGQENGYTF.

This rearrangement joins TRBV9 to TRBJ2-3, with 11 bases lining up with TRBD2. The germline gives CDR1 SGDLS, CDR2 YYNGEE. CDR3 length: 16 amino acids. V lost 4 bases to trimming and J lost 2 bases; unmatched junction nucleotides: 6. The CDR3 protein is CASSNLAGGNTDTQYF. The CDR3 DNA sequence: TGTGCCAGCAGCAACCTAGCGGGGGGAAACACAGATACGCAGTATTTT.

This clone was detected a few times. This chain uses TRBV28 with TRBJ2-6, with TRBD2 as a possible D gene (6 bases). CDR3 length: 17 amino acids. Germline V CDR1 and CDR2: MDHEN, SYDVKM. Trimming cost V 6 bases and J 0 bases, with 15 bases left between them. This CDR3 reads CASSRAGSFSGANVLTF. The CDR3 region has the DNA TGTGCCAGCAGCCGGGCGGGATCATTCTCTGGGGCCAACGTCCTGACTTTC.

V usage is TRBV18 and J usage is TRBJ2-3; D is perhaps TRBD2 (6 bases). This CDR3 is built from 16 residues. The V gene lost 3 bases and the J gene lost 6 bases, with 19 bases spanning the gap. The germline V gene has CDR1 KGHSH and CDR2 LQKENI. The CDR3 region has the DNA TGTGCCAGCTCACCCGGGACTCCCACCCAGGCCGATACGCAGTATTTT. This encodes CASSPGTPTQADTQYF.

In its sample, this clone was seen a few times. This sequence joins TRBV10-1 and TRBJ1-2, with D tentatively TRBD1 (5 bases). CDR1 is WNHNN and CDR2 is SYGVQD in the germline V gene (reference sequence). V gave up 8 bases and J gave up 5 bases, with 18 bases separating them. The CDR3 spans 14 residues. CDR3 in DNA: TGCGCCAGCCTCAAACTCCAGGGTCTTTATGGCTACACCTTC. Residues: CASLKLQGLYGYTF.